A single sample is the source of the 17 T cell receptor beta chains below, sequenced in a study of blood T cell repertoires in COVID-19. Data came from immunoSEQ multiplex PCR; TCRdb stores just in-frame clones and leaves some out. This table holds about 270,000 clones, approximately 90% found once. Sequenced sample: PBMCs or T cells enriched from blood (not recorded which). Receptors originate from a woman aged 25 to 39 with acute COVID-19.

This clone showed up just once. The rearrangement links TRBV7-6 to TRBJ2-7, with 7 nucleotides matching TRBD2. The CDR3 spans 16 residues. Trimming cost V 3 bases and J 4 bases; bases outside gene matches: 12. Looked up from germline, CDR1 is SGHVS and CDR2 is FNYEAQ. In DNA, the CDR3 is TGTGCCAGCAGCTTGACCAACCCGACTAGCATGTACGAGCAGTACTTC. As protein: CASSLTNPTSMYEQYF.

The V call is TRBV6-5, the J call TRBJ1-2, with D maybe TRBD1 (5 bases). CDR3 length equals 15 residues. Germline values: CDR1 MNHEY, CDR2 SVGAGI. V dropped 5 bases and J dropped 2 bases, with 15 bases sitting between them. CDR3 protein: CASSLGTGGNYGYTF. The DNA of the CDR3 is TGTGCCAGCAGTCTTGGGACCGGGGGGAACTATGGCTACACCTTC.

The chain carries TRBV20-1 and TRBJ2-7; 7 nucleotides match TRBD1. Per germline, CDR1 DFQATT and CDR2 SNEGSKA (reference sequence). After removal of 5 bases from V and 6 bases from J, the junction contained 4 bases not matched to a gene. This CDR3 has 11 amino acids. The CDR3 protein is CSARQGVEQYF. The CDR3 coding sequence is TGCAGTGCTCGACAGGGAGTCGAGCAGTACTTC.

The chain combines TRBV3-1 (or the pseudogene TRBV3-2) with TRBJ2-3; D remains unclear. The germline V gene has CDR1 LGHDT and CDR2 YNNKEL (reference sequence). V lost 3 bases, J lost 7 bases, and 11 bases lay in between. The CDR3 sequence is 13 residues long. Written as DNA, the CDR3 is TGTGCCAGCAGCCAGGAGAACGGAAATACGCAGTATTTT. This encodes CASSQENGNTQYF.

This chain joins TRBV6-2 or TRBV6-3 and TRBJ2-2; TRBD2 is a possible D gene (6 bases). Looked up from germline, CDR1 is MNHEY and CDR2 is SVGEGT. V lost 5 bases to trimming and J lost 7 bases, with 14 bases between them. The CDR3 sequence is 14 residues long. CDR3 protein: CASSIRESGGELFF. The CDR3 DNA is TGTGCCAGCAGTATTCGGGAGTCGGGCGGGGAGCTGTTTTTT.

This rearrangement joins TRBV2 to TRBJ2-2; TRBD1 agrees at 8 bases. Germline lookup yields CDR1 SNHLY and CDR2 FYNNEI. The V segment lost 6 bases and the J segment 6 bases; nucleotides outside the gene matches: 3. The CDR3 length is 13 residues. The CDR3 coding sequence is TGTGCCAGCAGACGGACAGGGCCCGGGGAGCTGTTTTTT. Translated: CASRRTGPGELFF. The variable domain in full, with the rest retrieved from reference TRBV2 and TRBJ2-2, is EPEVTQTPSHQVTQMGQEVILRCVPISNHLYFYWYRQILGQKVEFLVSFYNNEISEKSEIFDDQFSVERPDGSNFTLKIRSTKLEDSAMYFCASRRTGPGELFFGEGSRLTVL.

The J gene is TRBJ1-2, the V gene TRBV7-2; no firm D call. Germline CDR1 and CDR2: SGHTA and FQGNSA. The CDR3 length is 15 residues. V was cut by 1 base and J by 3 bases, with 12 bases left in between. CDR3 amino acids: CASSLDLQSYYGYTF. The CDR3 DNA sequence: TGTGCCAGCAGCTTAGATCTCCAGTCATACTATGGCTACACCTTC.

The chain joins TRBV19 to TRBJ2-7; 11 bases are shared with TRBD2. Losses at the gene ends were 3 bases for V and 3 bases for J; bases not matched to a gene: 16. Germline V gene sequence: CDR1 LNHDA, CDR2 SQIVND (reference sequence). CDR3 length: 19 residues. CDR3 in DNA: TGTGCCAGTAGTATTAGACTGGGTAGCGGGAGGGCCGTCAGCTACGAGCAGTACTTC. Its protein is CASSIRLGSGRAVSYEQYF.

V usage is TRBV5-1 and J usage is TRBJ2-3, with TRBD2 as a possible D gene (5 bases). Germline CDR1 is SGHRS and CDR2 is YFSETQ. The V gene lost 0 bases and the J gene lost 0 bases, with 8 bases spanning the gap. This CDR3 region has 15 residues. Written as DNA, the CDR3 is TGCGCCAGCAGCTTGGGGGAGACAAGCACAGATACGCAGTATTTT. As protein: CASSLGETSTDTQYF. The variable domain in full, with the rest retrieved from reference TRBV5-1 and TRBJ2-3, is KAGVTQTPRYLIKTRGQQVTLSCSPISGHRSVSWYQQTPGQGLQFLFEYFSETQRNKGNFPGRFSGRQFSNSRSEMNVSTLELGDSALYLCASSLGETSTDTQYFGPGTRLTVL.

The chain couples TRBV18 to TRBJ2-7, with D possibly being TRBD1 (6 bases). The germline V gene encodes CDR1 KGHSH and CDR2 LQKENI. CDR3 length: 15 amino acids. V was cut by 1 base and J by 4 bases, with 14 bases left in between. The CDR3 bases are TGTGCCAGCTCACCACTAGACAGGTTTGGGTACGAGCAGTACTTC. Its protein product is CASSPLDRFGYEQYF.

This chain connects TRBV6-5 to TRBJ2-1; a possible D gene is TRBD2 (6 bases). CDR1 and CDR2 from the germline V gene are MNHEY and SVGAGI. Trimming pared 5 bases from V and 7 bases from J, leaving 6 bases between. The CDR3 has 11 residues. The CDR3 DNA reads TGTGCCAGCAGTCGGGGGAATGAGCAGTTCTTC. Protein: CASSRGNEQFF.

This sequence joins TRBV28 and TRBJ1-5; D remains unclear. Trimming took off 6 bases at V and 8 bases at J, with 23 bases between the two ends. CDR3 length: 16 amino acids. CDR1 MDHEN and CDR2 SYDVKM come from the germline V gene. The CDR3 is CASRTTPGDPKEPQHF. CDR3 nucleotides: TGTGCCAGCAGAACCACCCCGGGAGACCCAAAGGAGCCCCAGCATTTT.

In nucleotides, the CDR3 is TGTGCCAGCAGCTTACGGGTGACCACAGATACGCAGTATTTT. Translating gives CASSLRVTTDTQYF. The chain combines TRBV7-2 with TRBJ2-3; no definite D call. V was pared by 2 bases and J by 2 bases, with 8 bases between. Germline V gene sequence: CDR1 SGHTA, CDR2 FQGNSA. CDR3 size: 14 residues.

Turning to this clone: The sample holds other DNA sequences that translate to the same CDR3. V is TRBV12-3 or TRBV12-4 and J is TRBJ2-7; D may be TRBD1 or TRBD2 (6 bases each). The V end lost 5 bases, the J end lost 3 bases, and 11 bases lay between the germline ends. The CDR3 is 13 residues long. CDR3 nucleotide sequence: TGTGCCAGCAGTCTAGGGGGACTCTACGAGCAGTACTTC. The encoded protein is CASSLGGLYEQYF.

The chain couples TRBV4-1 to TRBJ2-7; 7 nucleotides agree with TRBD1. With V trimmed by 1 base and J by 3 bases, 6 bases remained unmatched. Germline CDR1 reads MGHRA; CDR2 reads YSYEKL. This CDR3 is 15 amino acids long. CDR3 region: CASSQATGLRYEQYF. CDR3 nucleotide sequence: TGCGCCAGCAGCCAAGCGACAGGGCTACGCTACGAGCAGTACTTC.

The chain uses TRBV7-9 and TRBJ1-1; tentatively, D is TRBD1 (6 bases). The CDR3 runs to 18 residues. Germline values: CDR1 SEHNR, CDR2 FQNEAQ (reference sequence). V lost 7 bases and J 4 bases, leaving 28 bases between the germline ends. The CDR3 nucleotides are TGTGCCAGCACCCCAAGCTTAGCGAGGGAGAGGGGGACCACTGAAGCTTTCTTT. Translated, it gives CASTPSLARERGTTEAFF.

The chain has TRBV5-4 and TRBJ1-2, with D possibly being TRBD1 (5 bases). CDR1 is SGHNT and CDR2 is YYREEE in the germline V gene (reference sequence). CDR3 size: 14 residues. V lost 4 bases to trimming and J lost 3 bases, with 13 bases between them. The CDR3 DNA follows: TGTGCCAGCAGCCAGGGAGGCGGAGACTATGGCTACACCTTC. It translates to CASSQGGGDYGYTF.